A selection of T cell receptor beta chains follows, all from one sample in a study of T cells in localized non-small cell lung cancer. Libraries were prepared by immunoSEQ multiplex PCR; TCRdb keeps only in-frame clonotypes and omits some of them. The sample records about 77,000 clones, 88% being singletons. Material: peripheral blood, obtained before any cancer treatment. The source of these receptors is a woman between 40 and 69 years old with stage I squamous cell lung carcinoma. Each CDR3 is given without its conserved first and last residue. Rows give clone size only sometimes, using once, few, many, or a class for an expanded clone.

NA	TRBV4-2	TRBJ1-1	ASSPAPTGDTEAF
many	TRBV6-4	TRBJ2-3	ASSDSAGGADTQY
NA	TRBV5-4	TRBJ2-4	ASSLKGVKNIQY
NA	TRBV5-1	TRBJ2-3	ASSRGTASTDTQY
NA	TRBV5-1	TRBJ1-4	ASSFYSRENEKLF
NA	TRBV5-6	TRBJ2-7	ASMGESAYEQY
NA	TRBV15	TRBJ1-4	ATSRGASLRTNEKLF
NA	TRBV2	TRBJ2-3	ASSPGSPTSADTQY
NA	TRBV6-1	TRBJ2-7	ASSENLPPVEQY
NA	TRBV27	TRBJ1-2	ASRTGPYGYT
NA	TRBV5-5	TRBJ1-3	ASSLVQGSGGNTIY
NA	TRBV28	TRBJ1-5	ASSLDRGQPQH
NA	TRBV4-1	TRBJ1-2	ASSQETGNGYT
few	TRBV5-1	TRBJ2-7	ASSRRDDSYEQY
NA	TRBV10-3	TRBJ1-2	AISWSGGHGYT
NA	TRBV4-2	TRBJ2-2	ASSPRAAGDTGELF
NA	TRBV29-1	TRBJ1-2	SGGSREKGGYT
NA	TRBV9	TRBJ2-1	ASSGPSGTLNEQF
NA	TRBV6-6	TRBJ2-6	ATLYSGANVLT
once	TRBV10-3	TRBJ2-7	AISTGLTYEQY
NA	TRBV19	TRBJ2-7	ASSIGGRGLEQY
NA	TRBV7-3	TRBJ2-1	ASSPDPSSYNEQF
NA	TRBV2	TRBJ2-5	ASSRVQETQY
NA	TRBV6-1	TRBJ1-3	ASSEARAQSSGNTIY
NA	TRBV6-1	TRBJ2-7	ASSVADRGLYEQY
NA	TRBV6-6	TRBJ1-5	ASVVGQDQPQH
NA	TRBV6-1	TRBJ1-2	ASSDFRAGRYGYT
NA	TRBV6-1	TRBJ2-7	ASSQDMSYEQY
NA	TRBV6-1	TRBJ2-7	ASSERALAATYEQY
NA	TRBV2	TRBJ1-6	ASSVSTGDSSYNSPLH
NA	TRBV30	TRBJ2-7	AWRSLSAQGYHEQY
NA	TRBV29-1	TRBJ2-3	SVVRQPPPDTQY
NA	TRBV2	TRBJ2-7	ASVRRTNNYEQY
NA	TRBV5-6	TRBJ2-7	ASSPLLGQVIEQY
NA	TRBV19	TRBJ2-2	ASRNTWTGELF